These T cell receptor beta chains were read from a single sample in a study of cytomegalovirus exposure and HLA in healthy donors. Profiled with immunoSEQ multiplex PCR; TCRdb holds only in-frame clones, not every one. The sample has around 67,000 clones, around 78% seen once; the top ten hold roughly 8%. Sequencing used PBMCs. These receptors came from a man aged 18 to 29 in good health and CMV-seropositive. The CDR3 runs from the conserved cysteine through the conserved F or W. The order of the fields is clone size, V gene, J gene, D gene, CDR3 protein, CDR3 DNA. D genes are given only for firm matches. Only part of the rows carry a size: once, few, many, or a class if the clone is expanded.

-,TRBV30,TRBJ1-5,TRBD1,CAWSAGIGTGNQPQHF,TGTGCCTGGAGTGCCGGAATCGGGACAGGGAATCAGCCCCAGCATTTT
-,TRBV2,TRBJ1-4,TRBD1,CASRDRVGEKLFF,TGTGCCAGCAGGGACAGGGTTGGTGAAAAACTGTTTTTT
-,TRBV14,TRBJ1-4,-,CASSQFRTPNEKLFF,TGTGCCAGCAGCCAATTCAGGACTCCTAATGAAAAACTGTTTTTT
once,TRBV19,TRBJ1-2,-,CASSKGGAYTF,TGTGCCAGCTCAAAGGGCGGGGCCTACACCTTC
few,TRBV2,TRBJ2-7,TRBD1,CASTEQGANSFEQYF,TGTGCCAGCACAGAACAGGGGGCTAATTCCTTCGAGCAGTACTTC
-,TRBV2,TRBJ2-5,-,CASQEQGRQETQYF,TGTGCCAGCCAAGAACAGGGTAGACAAGAGACCCAGTACTTC
few,TRBV19,TRBJ1-5,-,CASGKRFNQPQHF,TGTGCCAGCGGGAAGAGATTCAATCAGCCCCAGCATTTT
-,TRBV30,TRBJ2-1,-,CAWSDLADEQFF,TGTGCCTGGAGTGATCTAGCCGACGAGCAGTTCTTC
-,TRBV11-2,TRBJ1-6,-,CASSLVPLGGSPLHF,TGTGCCAGCAGCTTAGTTCCCCTAGGAGGATCACCCCTCCACTTT
once,TRBV2,TRBJ1-2,-,CASSGRGGSGYTF,TGTGCCAGCAGTGGGAGGGGGGGCAGTGGCTACACCTTC
once,TRBV28,TRBJ1-6,-,CASSPLPGYSPLHF,TGTGCCAGCAGTCCTTTACCAGGGTACTCACCCCTCCACTTT
once,TRBV25-1,TRBJ2-1,TRBD1,CASSASNPGTGAYNEQFF,TGTGCCAGCAGTGCCTCCAATCCCGGGACAGGCGCTTACAATGAGCAGTTCTTC
-,TRBV4-1,TRBJ1-1,-,CASSQDGTGTEAFF,TGCGCCAGCAGCCAAGATGGAACAGGCACTGAAGCTTTCTTT
-,TRBV7-8,TRBJ1-5,-,CASSLLDLRIYNQPQHF,TGTGCCAGCAGCTTATTAGACTTAAGGATTTACAATCAGCCCCAGCATTTT
-,TRBV28,TRBJ1-2,-,CASSFEGENYGYTF,TGTGCCAGCAGTTTCGAGGGGGAAAACTATGGCTACACCTTC
-,TRBV6-1,TRBJ1-5,-,CASSEIGQFHQPQHF,TGTGCCAGCAGTGAGATTGGACAGTTCCATCAGCCCCAGCATTTT
-,TRBV2,TRBJ2-1,-,CASSEAGRDNIYNEQFF,TGTGCCAGCAGTGAAGCGGGGCGGGATAATATATACAATGAGCAGTTCTTC
-,TRBV6-6,TRBJ2-7,-,CASGRTASDEQYF,TGTGCCAGCGGGCGGACTGCGTCCGACGAGCAGTACTTC
-,TRBV7-2,TRBJ2-7,TRBD1,CASSRQGILPSEQYF,TGTGCCAGCAGCCGACAGGGAATATTACCCTCCGAGCAGTACTTC
-,TRBV7-9,TRBJ1-3,TRBD1,CASSLETGETIYF,TGTGCCAGCAGCTTAGAGACAGGGGAAACCATATATTTT
-,TRBV19,TRBJ1-5,TRBD1,CASNRQGNQPQHF,TGTGCCAGTAACCGACAGGGAAATCAGCCCCAGCATTTT
-,TRBV28,TRBJ1-6,-,CASRGLGTGSSPLHF,TGTGCCAGCAGGGGGTTGGGTACAGGGTCTTCACCCCTCCACTTT
-,TRBV29-1,TRBJ1-1,-,CSVELRGLNTEAFF,TGCAGCGTTGAGTTACGGGGGTTGAACACTGAAGCTTTCTTT
-,TRBV6-4,TRBJ1-1,-,CASSPGGQSTEAFF,TGTGCCAGCAGCCCCGGCGGACAGAGCACTGAAGCTTTCTTT
-,TRBV6-5,TRBJ2-6,-,CATLRTPSGANVLTF,TGTGCCACCCTACGGACACCCTCTGGGGCCAACGTCCTGACTTTC
once,TRBV28,TRBJ1-5,TRBD1,CASSLVGQGAGQPQHF,TGTGCCAGCAGTTTAGTCGGACAGGGGGCTGGTCAGCCCCAGCATTTT
-,TRBV5-1,TRBJ1-1,-,CASSTATGTEAFF,TGCGCCAGCAGCACGGCAACGGGAACTGAAGCTTTCTTT
-,TRBV21-1,TRBJ1-1,-,CATYDWAFF,TGTGCCACCTACGATTGGGCTTTCTTT
-,TRBV5-4,TRBJ2-5,TRBD2,CASSLWGGNKETQYF,TGTGCCAGCAGTCTTTGGGGGGGGAACAAAGAGACCCAGTACTTC
-,TRBV2,TRBJ2-1,TRBD1,CASPGQGANPSYNEQFF,TGTGCCAGCCCGGGACAGGGGGCTAACCCCTCCTACAATGAGCAGTTCTTC
-,TRBV6-4,TRBJ2-3,-,CASSERGSTDTQYF,TGTGCCAGCAGTGAAAGGGGGAGCACAGATACGCAGTATTTT
few,TRBV30,TRBJ2-3,TRBD2,CAWSVGSGITDTQYF,TGTGCCTGGAGTGTAGGTAGCGGGATCACAGATACGCAGTATTTT
-,TRBV28,TRBJ2-1,-,CASWQTNYNEQFF,TGTGCCAGCTGGCAGACAAACTACAATGAGCAGTTCTTC
-,TRBV5-6,TRBJ2-7,-,CASSLPNGEQYF,TGTGCCAGCAGCTTGCCTAATGGCGAGCAGTACTTC
-,TRBV30,TRBJ1-2,TRBD1,CARYQTGGYGYTF,TGTGCCCGCTACCAGACAGGGGGCTATGGCTACACCTTC
-,TRBV6-1,TRBJ2-5,-,CASSDPQSYQETQYF,TGTGCCAGCAGTGATCCGCAGTCTTACCAAGAGACCCAGTACTTC
-,TRBV12-5,TRBJ1-2,TRBD1,CASADRGLGGYTF,TGTGCTAGTGCCGACAGGGGGCTCGGTGGCTACACCTTC
-,TRBV6-5,TRBJ1-3,TRBD1,CASSTGVAGNTIYF,TGTGCCAGCAGCACAGGGGTAGCTGGAAACACCATATATTTT
few,TRBV6-1,TRBJ1-2,TRBD1,CASSEVGTGNYGYTF,TGTGCCAGCAGTGAAGTCGGGACAGGAAACTATGGCTACACCTTC
-,TRBV6-5,TRBJ2-7,-,CASSHDSTYEQYF,TGTGCCAGCAGCCACGACAGCACCTACGAGCAGTACTTC
-,TRBV30,TRBJ1-1,-,CAWSVSRWNTEAFF,TGTGCCTGGAGTGTATCCCGGTGGAACACTGAAGCTTTCTTT
few,TRBV5-1,TRBJ2-3,TRBD2,CASSSLPPAGGDTDTQYF,TGCGCCAGCAGCTCACTACCCCCCGCGGGAGGAGACACAGATACGCAGTATTTT